One sample yielded the 9 T cell receptor beta chains listed below, sequenced in a study of blood T cell repertoires in COVID-19. The assay was immunoSEQ multiplex PCR, and TCRdb's table has in-frame clones only and misses some. The repertoire holds about 230,000 clones, roughly four fifths seen once, with about 8% in the top ten. The sample comprised peripheral blood. The receptors were sampled from a woman between 50 and 59 years old with acute or convalescent COVID-19.

The genes are TRBV5-6 and TRBJ1-4, with D possibly being TRBD1 (5 bases). Between the trimmed V and J ends, which lost 3 bases and 4 bases, there was a span of 10 bases. CDR3 length equals 14 residues. CDR1 is SGHDT and CDR2 is YYEEEE in the germline V gene. CDR3 sequence: CASSSPGGNEKLFF. The CDR3 DNA sequence: TGTGCCAGCAGCTCACCGGGGGGTAATGAAAAACTGTTTTTT.

The sample holds one count of this clone. The V and J genes are TRBV2 and TRBJ2-1, with D tentatively TRBD2 (6 bases). V lost 6 bases, J lost 0 bases, and 18 bases lay in between. Germline CDR1 reads SNHLY; CDR2 reads FYNNEI. CDR3 size: 17 residues. The CDR3 region is CASRVGGSQSSYNEQFF. CDR3 sequence (DNA): TGTGCCAGCAGGGTGGGGGGTTCCCAAAGCTCCTACAATGAGCAGTTCTTC.

The chain uses TRBV28 and TRBJ2-2, with a tentative D call TRBD2 (6 bases). Deletions cut 5 bases from V and 1 base from J, with 14 bases between. CDR3 length: 16 residues. The germline V gene has CDR1 MDHEN and CDR2 SYDVKM. Here the CDR3 reads CASSPSGPKNTGELFF. Here the CDR3 DNA reads TGTGCCAGCAGTCCGAGCGGGCCAAAGAACACCGGGGAGCTGTTTTTT.

The rearrangement uses TRBV29-1 and TRBJ2-7, with 10 bases matching TRBD1. Germline-derived CDR1 and CDR2 are SQVTM and ANQGSEA. The V and J ends lost 3 bases and 7 bases, in that order; junction bases with no gene match: 6. The CDR3 loop spans 13 amino acids. CDR3: CSVDRQGAGEQYF. In nucleotides, the CDR3 is TGCAGCGTTGATCGACAGGGGGCGGGGGAGCAGTACTTC.

The CDR3 sequence is CASSQVPGSNQPQHF. In DNA, the CDR3 is TGTGCCAGCTCCCAAGTACCGGGTAGCAATCAGCCCCAGCATTTT. The chain couples TRBV18 to TRBJ1-5; no clear D. This CDR3 region has 15 residues. Trimming removed 6 bases from V and 0 bases from J, with 12 bases in between. The germline gives CDR1 KGHSH, CDR2 LQKENI.

This chain uses TRBV5-1 with TRBJ1-1; 7 bases fit TRBD1. Germline loops: CDR1 SGHRS, CDR2 YFSETQ. CDR3 size: 14 residues. The trim removed 4 bases at V and 3 bases at J, leaving 6 bases unmatched. The CDR3 region is CASSTTGRDTEAFF. DNA of the CDR3: TGCGCCAGCAGCACGACAGGGCGGGACACTGAAGCTTTCTTT.

This clone showed up just once. V and J are TRBV3-1 (or the pseudogene TRBV3-2) and TRBJ2-3; tentatively, D is TRBD1 or TRBD2 (7 bases each). Trimming took off 10 bases at V and 3 bases at J, with 11 bases between the two ends. Germline V lookup: CDR1 LGHDT, CDR2 YNNKEL (reference sequence). The CDR3 contains 12 residues. The CDR3 DNA sequence: TGTGCCACCAGGGGGGGAACAGATACGCAGTATTTT. Its translation is CATRGGTDTQYF.

V and J are TRBV6-5 and TRBJ1-2; D may be TRBD1 (6 bases). V was clipped by 2 bases and J by 6 bases, with 10 bases between them. The CDR3 loop spans 13 amino acids. CDR1 and CDR2 from the germline V gene are MNHEY and SVGAGI. Here the CDR3 DNA reads TGTGCCAGCAGTTACGGCAGGGGTCATGGCTACACCTTC. Its protein product is CASSYGRGHGYTF.

The J gene is TRBJ2-1, the V gene TRBV11-3; 14 bases are a match to TRBD2. The CDR3 is 15 residues long. The V segment lost 5 bases and the J segment 9 bases; nucleotides outside the gene matches: 6. The germline V gene encodes CDR1 SGHNT and CDR2 YENEEA. CDR3 sequence (DNA): TGTGCCAGCAGCCCGACTAGCGGGAGGGATGGTGAGCAGTTCTTC. It is translated as CASSPTSGRDGEQFF.